This is a list of T cell receptor beta chains from one sample in a study of T cells in Graves' hyperthyroidism and ophthalmopathy. TCRdb analysed the multiplex PCR reads with MiXCR anew, one entry per CDR3 protein. The profile shows around 420,000 distinct CDR3 sequences, approximately 14% of them singletons. The sequencing sample was made of blood. Every receptor here comes from a woman aged 18-29 years with Graves' hyperthyroidism. CDR3s include the opening cysteine and the closing phenylalanine or tryptophan. The order of the fields is clone size, J gene, CDR3 length, D gene, V gene, CDR3 DNA, CDR3 protein. D genes are given only for firm matches. The size field is filled for only some rows; it gives once, few, many or a size class.

>many|TRBJ1-1|15|-|TRBV6-1
TGTGCCAGCAGTGCCTTGGGACGGCTGAACACTGAAGCTTTCTTT
CASSALGRLNTEAFF
>-|TRBJ1-4|21|-|TRBV5-1
TGCGCCAGCAGCTTGGGGAGAGGTGCCCCAGGCCCCATTGCAACTAATGAAAAACTGTTTTTT
CASSLGRGAPGPIATNEKLFF
>many|TRBJ2-1|15|-|TRBV20-1
TGCAGTGCTAGAGATCAGGGGGGCCTGTACAATGAGCAGTTCTTC
CSARDQGGLYNEQFF
>-|TRBJ2-3|17|-|TRBV19
TGTGCCAGTAGTATGGCCCCTTGGCTTTGGGGCACAGATACGCTGTATTTT
CASSMAPWLWGTDTLYF
>few|TRBJ1-2|16|-|TRBV9
TGTGCCAGCAGCGTAGCTGGACGCCCTGGGCTCGATGGCTACACCTTC
CASSVAGRPGLDGYTF
>many|TRBJ1-1|13|-|TRBV6-1
TGTGCCAGCAGTCGGGCGGCGAACACTGAAGCTTTCTTT
CASSRAANTEAFF
>few|TRBJ2-7|15|TRBD2|TRBV4-1
TGCGCCAGCAGCCAGACCGGGACTAGCGGGTACGAGCAGTACTTC
CASSQTGTSGYEQYF
>-|TRBJ2-5|12|-|TRBV19
TGTGCCAGTAGTATAAATATGGAGACCCAGTACTTC
CASSINMETQYF
>many|TRBJ2-6|18|-|TRBV2
TGTGCCAGCAGTGAAAGGCCCGGCGGTCCCTCTGGGGCCAACGTCCTGACTTTC
CASSERPGGPSGANVLTF
>many|TRBJ1-4|14|-|TRBV7-8
TGTGCCAGCAGCTTAGCGATAGCTAATGAAAAACTGTTTTTT
CASSLAIANEKLFF
>-|TRBJ1-4|14|TRBD1|TRBV5-6
TGTGCCAGCAGCCCGACAGGGGTCGATGAAAAACTGTTTTTT
CASSPTGVDEKLFF
>many|TRBJ2-7|12|-|TRBV5-5
TGTGCCAGCAGCCCGCCTAGGGGCGAGCAGTACTTC
CASSPPRGEQYF
>few|TRBJ2-2|14|-|TRBV24-1
TGTGCCACCATGAAGGGGGCGAACACCGGGGAGCTGTTTTTT
CATMKGANTGELFF
>few|TRBJ2-2|15|-|TRBV6-5
TGTGCCAGCAGTTACAAGGGACCAAGCACCGGGGAGCTGTTTTTT
CASSYKGPSTGELFF
>many|TRBJ2-7|14|-|TRBV13
TGTGCCAGCAGCCCCCGCGGGTATGTCTACGAGCAGTACTTC
CASSPRGYVYEQYF
>-|TRBJ1-4|15|-|TRBV7-9
TGTGCCAGCGGCTTAGACGGGCCAATTAATGAAAAACTGTTTTTT
CASGLDGPINEKLFF
>-|TRBJ2-1|14|-|TRBV29-1
TGCAGCGTTGAAGGGGGGGAATCCTACAATGAGCAGTTCTTC
CSVEGGESYNEQFF
>many|TRBJ2-5|15|-|TRBV4-3
TGCGCCAGCAGCCAAGATGGACACCGGCAAGAGACCCAGTACTTC
CASSQDGHRQETQYF
>-|TRBJ2-7|14|TRBD2|TRBV20-1
TGCAGCCTCCGGGACTACAATATCTCCTACGAGCAGTACTTC
CSLRDYNISYEQYF
>many|TRBJ2-7|14|TRBD1|TRBV7-9
TGTGCCAGCAGCCCAGGACAGGGGCGGTACGAGCAGTACTTC
CASSPGQGRYEQYF
>many|TRBJ2-3|15|-|TRBV24-1
TGTGCCACCAGTGATCGCGACAGGGAGGAAGATACGCAGTATTTT
CATSDRDREEDTQYF
>-|TRBJ2-2|15|-|TRBV29-1
TGCAGCGTTGGGGGGGGGAGGGGGCGCACCGGGGAGCTGTTTTTT
CSVGGGRGRTGELFF
>many|TRBJ1-2|14|-|TRBV12-3/TRBV12-4
TGTGCCAGCAGGCCGACAGGCCAAAACTATGGCTACACCTTC
CASRPTGQNYGYTF
>many|TRBJ2-1|14|-|TRBV7-2
TGTGCCAGCAGCTTAGAGGCATTTAGCAATGAGCAGTTCTTC
CASSLEAFSNEQFF
>many|TRBJ2-7|13|-|TRBV2
TGTGCCAGCAGGCCGGGACCGATATACGAGCAGTACTTC
CASRPGPIYEQYF
>once|TRBJ1-1|14|-|TRBV12-3/TRBV12-4
TGTGCCAGCAGTTTCGGGCGGGGATTTACTGAAGCTTTCTTT
CASSFGRGFTEAFF
>many|TRBJ2-5|14|-|TRBV2
TGTGCCAGCAGTGGGGTGCGACACCAAGAGACCCAGTACTTC
CASSGVRHQETQYF
>-|TRBJ2-5|18|-|TRBV24-1
TGTGCCACCAGTGATTTAGCTTCGACGGGGGCAAATCGAGAGACCCAGTACTTC
CATSDLASTGANRETQYF
>-|TRBJ1-2|16|-|TRBV12-3/TRBV12-4
TGTGCCAGCACCTTTGTCGGGACACCGTCGTCCGGTGGCTACACCTTC
CASTFVGTPSSGGYTF
>many|TRBJ2-7|19|-|TRBV7-9
TGTGCCAGCAGCTTAGTTGGTCCGTCTAGGAGGGACAGATCCTACGAGCAGTACTTC
CASSLVGPSRRDRSYEQYF
>-|TRBJ2-1|14|-|TRBV12-3/TRBV12-4
TGTGCCAGCAGAAACCGGGGATCCTACAATGAGCAGTTCTTC
CASRNRGSYNEQFF
>many|TRBJ2-1|15|TRBD2|TRBV7-3
TGTGCCAGCAGCTTAAATGGCGGGGGATACAATGAGCAGTTCTTC
CASSLNGGGYNEQFF
>many|TRBJ1-5|14|-|TRBV6-5
TGTGCCAGCAGTTATAACGGGGGAGGTCAGCCCCAGCATTTT
CASSYNGGGQPQHF
>many|TRBJ1-1|12|-|TRBV11-2
TGTGCCAGCAGCTTGGGACAAACTGAAGCTTTCTTT
CASSLGQTEAFF
>many|TRBJ2-1|13|-|TRBV3-1
TGTGCCAGCAGCCAAGTTAGACTAGATGAGCAGTTCTTC
CASSQVRLDEQFF
>many|TRBJ2-5|14|TRBD2|TRBV12-3/TRBV12-4
TGTGCCAGCAGTCTCTCTAGCGGACAAGAGACCCAGTACTTC
CASSLSSGQETQYF
>many|TRBJ1-5|16|-|TRBV20-1
TGCAGTGCCCAAAGTCCGGGACGGACGTCTAATCAGCCCCAGCATTTT
CSAQSPGRTSNQPQHF
>many|TRBJ2-3|11|-|TRBV18
TGTGCCAGCTCACCGGCAGATACGCAGTATTTT
CASSPADTQYF
>-|TRBJ2-1|19|TRBD2|TRBV20-1
TGCAGTGCTGAGCCCGGGACAGGGAGGACTAGCGGGGCCGGGGAGACCCAGTTCTTC
CSAEPGTGRTSGAGETQFF
>many|TRBJ1-1|15|-|TRBV6-1
TGTGCCAGCAGTGATTCACAGGGACTGGGGTTTGGAGCTTTCTTT
CASSDSQGLGFGAFF
>few|TRBJ1-4|14|-|TRBV20-1
TGCAGTGCTAGAGATGCCAGATATAATGAAAAACTGTTTTTT
CSARDARYNEKLFF